The rows below give T cell receptor beta chains drawn from one sample of a study of blood T cell repertoires in COVID-19. Produced via immunoSEQ multiplex PCR; TCRdb's table is partial and in-frame only. Among about 230,000 clones, 88% were seen once, and the ten largest hold roughly 2.5%. The sample was peripheral blood. All receptors derive from a woman aged 55-70 years with acute or convalescent COVID-19. CDR3s include the opening cysteine and the closing phenylalanine or tryptophan. A D gene is named only where the DNA matches it firmly.

CDR3aa: CASRRSETGPQFF
v_gene: TRBV6-5
j_gene: TRBJ2-1
len: 13
d_gene: .

CDR3aa: CASSQIEGSRFNQPQHF
v_gene: TRBV4-1
j_gene: TRBJ1-5
len: 17
d_gene: .

CDR3aa: CASSDFRRGRSTDTQYF
v_gene: TRBV6-4
j_gene: TRBJ2-3
len: 17
d_gene: TRBD1

CDR3aa: CASSLGGIRRGLNSPLHF
v_gene: TRBV27
j_gene: TRBJ1-6
len: 18
d_gene: TRBD1

CDR3aa: CASTGTASSYGYTF
v_gene: TRBV2
j_gene: TRBJ1-2
len: 14
d_gene: TRBD1

CDR3aa: CASSPDRRMNTEAFF
v_gene: TRBV18
j_gene: TRBJ1-1
len: 15
d_gene: .

CDR3aa: CASSFNPGAAYNSPLHF
v_gene: TRBV27
j_gene: TRBJ1-6
len: 17
d_gene: .

CDR3aa: CATSRDPSGANTIYF
v_gene: TRBV5-4
j_gene: TRBJ1-3
len: 15
d_gene: .

CDR3aa: CASSSLGNEQYF
v_gene: TRBV11-1
j_gene: TRBJ2-7
len: 12
d_gene: .

CDR3aa: CASSLRGQGHTEAFF
v_gene: TRBV11-1
j_gene: TRBJ1-1
len: 15
d_gene: TRBD1

CDR3aa: CASSVAGYGQGGGNTIYF
v_gene: TRBV9
j_gene: TRBJ1-3
len: 18
d_gene: TRBD1

CDR3aa: CASRGTGDSQPQHF
v_gene: TRBV2
j_gene: TRBJ1-5
len: 14
d_gene: .

CDR3aa: CASSQAREYEQYF
v_gene: TRBV4-2
j_gene: TRBJ2-7
len: 13
d_gene: .

CDR3aa: CATSDSGTGGVGFAEAFF
v_gene: TRBV24-1
j_gene: TRBJ1-1
len: 18
d_gene: TRBD1

CDR3aa: CASSVVVNTGELFF
v_gene: TRBV9
j_gene: TRBJ2-2
len: 14
d_gene: .

CDR3aa: CAGPQDYGYTF
v_gene: TRBV21-1
j_gene: TRBJ1-2
len: 11
d_gene: .

CDR3aa: CASSLVMHSPRGSSGNTIYF
v_gene: TRBV7-8
j_gene: TRBJ1-3
len: 20
d_gene: .

CDR3aa: CASSGGEAFF
v_gene: TRBV7-9
j_gene: TRBJ1-1
len: 10
d_gene: .

CDR3aa: CASSRPGTGSGEKLFF
v_gene: TRBV3-1/TRBV3-2
j_gene: TRBJ1-4
len: 16
d_gene: TRBD1

CDR3aa: CSVRKPGGTGNTEAFF
v_gene: TRBV29-1
j_gene: TRBJ1-1
len: 16
d_gene: TRBD1

CDR3aa: CASSDPPADRIRYGYTF
v_gene: TRBV2
j_gene: TRBJ1-2
len: 17
d_gene: TRBD1

CDR3aa: CASSLARGEQETQYF
v_gene: TRBV5-4
j_gene: TRBJ2-5
len: 15
d_gene: .

CDR3aa: CASSPRTGKNTEAFF
v_gene: TRBV7-9
j_gene: TRBJ1-1
len: 15
d_gene: TRBD1

CDR3aa: CASTPRGLRTEAFF
v_gene: TRBV28
j_gene: TRBJ1-1
len: 14
d_gene: TRBD1

CDR3aa: CASSLSSSGPSYEQYF
v_gene: TRBV7-2
j_gene: TRBJ2-7
len: 16
d_gene: TRBD2

CDR3aa: CASRRRDPSRETQYF
v_gene: TRBV6-5
j_gene: TRBJ2-5
len: 15
d_gene: .

CDR3aa: CASSPAYLSTDTQYF
v_gene: TRBV18
j_gene: TRBJ2-3
len: 15
d_gene: .

CDR3aa: CASSSGQGAAGYTF
v_gene: TRBV13
j_gene: TRBJ1-2
len: 14
d_gene: TRBD1

CDR3aa: CASSPETGEWGEAFF
v_gene: TRBV28
j_gene: TRBJ1-1
len: 15
d_gene: TRBD1

CDR3aa: CASSLRQNTEAFF
v_gene: TRBV27
j_gene: TRBJ1-1
len: 13
d_gene: .

CDR3aa: CASRTRTGDAGELFF
v_gene: TRBV7-2
j_gene: TRBJ2-2
len: 15
d_gene: TRBD1

CDR3aa: CASSPGYQPQHF
v_gene: TRBV6-5
j_gene: TRBJ1-5
len: 12
d_gene: .